This T cell receptor (beta chain) stems from a study of blood T cell repertoires in COVID-19 (dated by TCRdb to between 2020 and 2021). Some background on the complete study: Collaborator samples came from the United States, Italy and Spain and covered acute and convalescent phases of COVID-19. Samples came from the ongoing ImmuneRACE study (first 160 participants) plus 1,254 subjects from 6 global collaborators. The sample metadata nearly always contained a de-identified subject ID, COVID-19 status, age in years and sex. Where available, HLA class I and class II types were taken from metadata supplied by the sample provider and were not determined by assay-based typing. The prospective study material was composed of cDNA or gDNA derived from T cells, B-cell-depleted T cells, or PBMCs. A freely available public database, intended as a resource for researchers studying the immune response to SARS-CoV-2, is where the repertoires were released. The dataset comprised deeply sampled blood TCRbeta repertoires from subjects exposed to, actively infected with, or recovered from COVID-19. Paper-wide results and their limitations: The amount of clinical and demographic metadata varied by source and participant and was provided uncurated.

One collaborating source in Seattle enrolled patients while the patients were actively infected and followed the patients over time throughout the course of disease. Whole blood was collected in K2EDTA tubes by collaborating institutions according to the institutions' own protocols. Collaborator samples were shipped for TCRbeta analysis as frozen whole blood, isolated PBMCs, or DNA extracted from either sample type. About this clone itself: Its cognate antigen has yet to be identified. No per-base quality is available; no much larger clone lies one base away.

The germline V gene sets CDR1 to MDHEN and CDR2 to SYDVKM. There are 14 amino acids in the CDR3, from cysteine to phenylalanine inclusive. Only CDR3 DNA is held: 42 bases, read in frame from base 1. Here V drops 5 bases and J drops 8 bases, and the junction holds 10 bases not matched to any gene. The immunoSEQ Assay, a bias-controlled multiplex PCR, was used to amplify TCRbeta CDR3 regions from genomic DNA. Concerning the study's data processing: Within the assay, amplification of reference gene primers was used to estimate how many nucleated cells each sample contained. To quantify the absolute abundance of each unique TCRbeta CDR3 rearrangement, sequence reads were collapsed and filtered. For each sample, productive Simpson clonality was calculated as the square root of Simpson's diversity index over productive rearrangements. Here the immuneACCESS table is served through TCRdb, limited to in-frame sequences with V and J called. Missing clones are a known gap in these copies; in checked studies unresolved V genes cover under half, and the rest lacks a known reason. D and trimming come from the DNA, and the V and J calls and clone size come from that table. This sample comprises hundreds of thousands of clones, roughly 88% of them detected only once. Of the sample, 5.5% to 6% falls within the top ten clones.

The sequence was obtained from a woman older than 75 with COVID-19, enrolled during active disease. In this chain, TRBV28 is recombined with TRBJ1-2, with 8 central nucleotides matching TRBD1. Specimen: peripheral blood. The base sequence is TGTGCCAGCAGTCCCTCGGGACAGGTATACGGCTACACCTTC. This yields the protein CASSPSGQVYGYTF.